The clone carrying this T cell receptor (beta chain) was seen only a few times. No antigen is known for it. The V segment lost 0 bases and the J segment 5 bases; nucleotides outside the gene matches: 9. From germline, CDR1 is LGHNA and CDR2 YNFKEQ. This CDR3 spans 17 amino acids. The sample comes from a study of early T cells in non-severe SARS-CoV-2 infection. Turning to the study itself: The chains were unpaired, and the sequenced material was bulk RNA from unsorted whole blood.

Attachment of unique molecular identifiers was made to individual cDNA molecules. MiXCR, run by TCRdb on the 5' RACE reads, gives a single entry per CDR3 protein. This sample has 40,000 or so distinct CDR3 sequences, with 7.9% found just once. Study-wide results and caveats: Missing private and CD4 specificities, VDJdb matching favored anti-spike CD8 responses.

This TCR was sampled from an adult who was a healthcare worker with PCR-confirmed SARS-CoV-2 infection or an uninfected control (not recorded which). Here the sequenced sample was whole blood, taken at baseline. This chain joins TRBV4-2 and TRBJ2-3, with 9 bases matching TRBD2. CDR3 sequence reads: CASSQDLAGGPGDTQYF. The CDR3 region has the DNA TGTGCCAGCAGCCAAGATCTCGCGGGGGGGCCCGGAGATACGCAGTATTTT.